This entry lists 22 T cell receptor beta chains sequenced from one sample in a study of tumor-infiltrating lymphocytes in primary liver carcinoma. With a constant-region primer, TCR beta cDNA was made from approximately 520 ng of total RNA. It was through three nested multiplex PCR rounds of slightly modified ARM-PCR that TCR beta libraries arose. TRBV1-TRBV30 forward primers paired with a C-beta reverse primer were used in the first two PCR rounds, which ran roughly 9 cycles each. A single record per CDR3 protein comes from TCRdb applying MiXCR to the multiplex PCR reads. This table has about 180,000 distinct CDR3 sequences, roughly 60% appearing once. Unsorted whole blood yielded blood RNA, and germline DNA was extracted as well. Sequenced material: peripheral blood. The receptor set was obtained from a man aged 35 to 55 with primary liver carcinoma and hepatitis B virus infection.

The rearrangement uses TRBV4-1 and TRBJ2-7, with 10 bases fitting TRBD2. This CDR3 is 16 amino acids long. With V trimmed by 1 base and J by 1 base, 4 bases remained unmatched. Germline V gene data show CDR1 as MGHRA and CDR2 as YSYEKL. CDR3 loop: CASSQGLAGESYEQYF. CDR3 nucleotides: TGCGCCAGCAGCCAAGGGCTAGCGGGAGAATCCTACGAGCAGTACTTC.

Worth noting for this clonotype: This may be a read error, as it is one base from a much larger clone. This chain connects TRBV11-2 to TRBJ2-7, with D perhaps TRBD2 (6 bases). In germline, CDR1 is SGHAT, CDR2 FQNNGV. CDR3 length: 13 amino acids. In DNA, the CDR3 is TGTGCCGGCAGCACCGGGAGTCACGTCGAGCAGTACTTC. It is translated as CAGSTGSHVEQYF.

The table lists this clonotype with a few counts. V usage is TRBV5-4 and J usage is TRBJ2-5; 10 nucleotides agree with TRBD2. CDR3 length: 14 amino acids. Germline CDR1 reads SGHNT; CDR2 reads YYREEE (reference sequence). V shed 3 bases, J shed 5 bases, and the junction held 4 bases outside the gene matches. DNA for the CDR3: TGTGCCAGCAGCTCATCGGGACTAGCGGAGACCCAGTACTTC. Its protein is CASSSSGLAETQYF.

The gene calls are TRBV12-3 or TRBV12-4 and TRBJ1-1; 8 bases line up with TRBD1. The CDR3 is 14 residues long. V lost 4 bases, J lost 4 bases, and 5 bases stayed unmatched. CDR3 DNA: TGTGCCAGCAGTTCGCAGGGGGCTCGCACTGAAGCTTTCTTT. Translation gives CASSSQGARTEAFF.

Comment on this clonotype: This clone may be a read error of a much larger clone one base away. V is TRBV29-1 and J is TRBJ1-1; D is uncertain. This CDR3 spans 14 amino acids. The V gene's germline CDR1 is SQVTM and CDR2 ANQGSEA. V was cut by 3 bases and J by 0 bases, with 11 bases left in between. The DNA of the CDR3 is TGCAGCGTTGATTCGGAGAACATGAACACTGAAGCTTTCTTT. Protein: CSVDSENMNTEAFF.

This rearrangement joins TRBV12-3 or TRBV12-4 to TRBJ2-5; no definite D call. V was shortened by 3 bases and J by 2 bases, with 16 bases between the two germline ends. The CDR3 runs to 16 residues. CDR3 sequence: CASSLVIDTVQETQYF. The CDR3 nucleotides read TGTGCCAGCAGTTTGGTAATAGACACGGTTCAAGAGACCCAGTACTTC.

This rearrangement joins TRBV6-1 to TRBJ2-2; 7 bases align to TRBD2. This CDR3 is built from 13 residues. Per the germline V gene, CDR1 is MNHNS and CDR2 is SASEGT. The J segment lost 7 bases and the V segment lost 2 bases, leaving 1 base of the junction unmatched. CDR3 loop: CASSESGIGELFF. DNA of the CDR3: TGTGCCAGCAGTGAAAGCGGGATCGGGGAGCTGTTTTTT.

The V and J genes are TRBV7-9 and TRBJ2-7; the D is unclear. The CDR3 is 15 residues long. V was cut by 1 base and J by 9 bases, with 19 bases left in between. Looked up from germline, CDR1 is SEHNR and CDR2 is FQNEAQ (reference sequence). CDR3 region: CASSLVGVHRGRQYF. The CDR3 bases are TGTGCCAGCAGCTTAGTAGGAGTACATAGAGGCCGGCAGTACTTC.

This clonotype was recorded a few times. The chain is built from TRBV6-1 and TRBJ2-1; TRBD2 agrees at 7 bases. Germline V gene lookup returns CDR1 MNHNS and CDR2 SASEGT. The CDR3 contains 17 residues. V lost 4 bases and J lost 10; bases outside the gene matches: 19. The CDR3 sequence: CASSASLGSSGSGEQFF. CDR3 sequence (DNA): TGTGCCAGCAGTGCTTCCTTGGGGTCTAGCGGTTCAGGGGAGCAGTTCTTC.

This clonotype was found a few times. The V call is TRBV12-3 or TRBV12-4, the J call TRBJ2-1; 10 nucleotides line up with TRBD1. The CDR3 consists of 15 residues. Trimming cost V 6 bases and J 7 bases; bases outside gene matches: 9. The CDR3 loop reads CASSQDRGRLNEQFF. Written as DNA, the CDR3 is TGTGCCAGCAGCCAAGACAGGGGGCGTCTAAATGAGCAGTTCTTC.

CDR3 amino acids: CASSDFLAGATDTQYF. The CDR3 DNA reads as TGCGCCAGCAGTGATTTCCTAGCGGGGGCCACAGATACGCAGTATTTT. The J gene is TRBJ2-3, the V gene TRBV10-2; 10 bases map to TRBD2. This CDR3 spans 16 amino acids. The germline CDR1 and CDR2 sequences are WSHSY and SAAADI. With 3 bases clipped from V and 2 bases from J, the junction kept 5 bases outside the gene matches.

With respect to this clonotype: One end of the junction varies from germline; a read error may be responsible. The chain employs TRBV6-1 and TRBJ2-1; a possible D gene is TRBD2 (6 bases). The CDR3 has 13 residues. Per germline, CDR1 MNHNS and CDR2 SASEGT. Here the CDR3 DNA reads TGTGACAGCAGTCGGGAGCTCAGGGATGAGCAGTTCTTC. Translation: CDSSRELRDEQFF.

For this clonotype: Given a much more abundant clone one base away, this may be a read error. The gene calls are TRBV4-1 and TRBJ2-7; 9 nucleotides align to TRBD2. The CDR3 has 17 amino acids. Germline loops: CDR1 MGHRA, CDR2 YSYEKL. Germline trimming cut 0 bases from V and 4 bases from J; bases unmatched to any gene: 10. The CDR3 DNA is TGCGCCAGCAGCCAAGATAGGGCTAGCGGGGTGAGTTACGAGCAGTACTTC. As protein: CASSQDRASGVSYEQYF.

This clonotype was counted a few times. This chain links TRBV29-1 with TRBJ1-2, with D unresolved. Trimming pared 2 bases from V and 5 bases from J, leaving 15 bases between. The CDR3 extends over 14 amino acids. The V gene's germline CDR1 is SQVTM and CDR2 ANQGSEA. CDR3 amino acids: CSVETWETEYGYTF. The CDR3, as DNA: TGCAGCGTTGAAACTTGGGAGACCGAATATGGCTACACCTTC. The variable domain in full, with the rest retrieved from reference TRBV29-1 and TRBJ1-2, is SAVISQKPSRDICQRGTSLTIQCQVDSQVTMMFWYRQQPGQSLTLIATANQGSEATYESGFVIDKFPISRPNLTFSTLTVSNMSPEDSSIYLCSVETWETEYGYTFGSGTRLTVV.

Points on this clonotype: The germline gene is not matched at one end of the junction; a read error may be the cause. This chain links TRBV11-2 with TRBJ2-1; no definite D call. The CDR3 length is 14 residues. Germline values: CDR1 SGHAT, CDR2 FQNNGV. The CDR3 region is CARSWYGRNDERFF. The CDR3 bases are TGTGCCAGAAGCTGGTATGGTCGGAACGATGAGCGGTTCTTC.

On this clonotype: This may be a read error: a much more frequent sequence differs by one nucleotide. V and J are TRBV11-2 and TRBJ2-3; D perhaps matches TRBD1 (6 bases). Germline V CDR1 and CDR2: SGHAT, FQNNGV. CDR3 size: 17 residues. CDR3 DNA: TGTGTCAGCAGCTCCCTTACCGGGACAACTAGCACAGATACGCAGTATTTT. Protein: CVSSSLTGTTSTDTQYF.

With regard to this clonotype: The conserved closing phenylalanine or tryptophan is absent in this CDR3, likely reflecting a read error. The chain couples TRBV11-2 to TRBJ2-1; D is unresolved. Trimming took off 0 bases at V and 7 bases at J, with 13 bases between the two ends. The CDR3 covers 15 residues. Germline V gives CDR1 SGHAT, CDR2 FQNNGV. The CDR3: CASSLEVEVLNEQFL. The CDR3 DNA sequence: TGTGCCAGCAGCTTAGAGGTAGAGGTGCTAAATGAGCAGTTCCTC.

The chain employs TRBV28 and TRBJ1-2; D remains unclear. Trimming left V 10 bases short and J 5 bases short, with 11 bases between. The CDR3 runs 11 residues. Germline CDR1 MDHEN, CDR2 SYDVKM. The CDR3 nucleotides read TGTGCCACCTATTCAGGTTATGGCTACACCTTC. Amino acids: CATYSGYGYTF.

To note about this clonotype: The junction departs from germline at one end; a sequencing error may be responsible. The chain combines TRBV6-6 with TRBJ2-3; D ambiguous. The V gene's germline CDR1 is MNHNY and CDR2 SVGAGI (reference sequence). This CDR3 region has 12 residues. This CDR3 is CACSYGADTQYF. The CDR3 DNA reads TGTGCCTGCAGCTATGGCGCAGATACGCAGTATTTT.

Points on this clonotype: Because the CDR3 is missing its conserved closing phenylalanine or tryptophan, this is likely a read error. The V and J genes are TRBV29-1 and TRBJ2-1, with a weak D call TRBD1 (6 bases). Trimming left V 7 bases short and J 6 bases short, with 19 bases between. Germline V lookup: CDR1 SQVTM, CDR2 ANQGSEA. The CDR3 is 14 residues long. CDR3 sequence reads: CSAVTVLGGNEQFS. The CDR3 DNA reads TGCAGCGCCGTGACCGTACTAGGGGGCAATGAGCAGTTCTCG.

A remark on this clonotype: This may be a read error: a much more frequent sequence differs by one nucleotide. The chain employs TRBV11-1 and TRBJ2-5, with TRBD1 matching 9 bases. Germline V gives CDR1 SGHAT, CDR2 FQDESV (reference sequence). This CDR3 is built from 13 residues. The CDR3: CVSSDRGQETQYF. For the CDR3, the DNA is TGTGTCAGCAGCGACAGGGGGCAAGAGACCCAGTACTTC.

For this clonotype: Since a much larger clone is just one base distant, this may be a read error. This chain links TRBV6-1 with TRBJ2-5; D gene uncertain. The CDR3 consists of 12 residues. Germline V gene data show CDR1 as MNHNS and CDR2 as SASEGT. The chain's CDR3 is CASSVNQETQCF. The CDR3 bases are TGTGCCAGCAGTGTCAACCAAGAGACCCAGTGCTTC.